This T cell receptor (beta chain) was obtained from a study of T cell responses to AZD1222 COVID-19 vaccine. For the study at large: Investigators merged groups given second doses at roughly 4 or roughly 12 weeks.

Unmatched junction bases numbered 4, after V lost 5 bases and J lost 4 bases. The germline V gene has CDR1 MRHNA and CDR2 SNTAGT. The CDR3 sequence is 15 residues long. Profiling relied on immunoSEQ multiplex PCR, and the TCRdb table lists in-frame clones only, not all of them. This sample has around 94,000 clones; around nine tenths occur once, and the top ten carry around 3.9%. The sequence was obtained from an adult in good health. This chain connects TRBV6-4 to TRBJ2-2, with TRBD2 identical over 10 bases. The source was peripheral blood, collected on day 0 of AZD1222 vaccination. The CDR3 loop is CASSIAGGSTGELFF. The CDR3 coding sequence is TGTGCCAGCAGTATAGCGGGGGGAAGCACCGGGGAGCTGTTTTTT.